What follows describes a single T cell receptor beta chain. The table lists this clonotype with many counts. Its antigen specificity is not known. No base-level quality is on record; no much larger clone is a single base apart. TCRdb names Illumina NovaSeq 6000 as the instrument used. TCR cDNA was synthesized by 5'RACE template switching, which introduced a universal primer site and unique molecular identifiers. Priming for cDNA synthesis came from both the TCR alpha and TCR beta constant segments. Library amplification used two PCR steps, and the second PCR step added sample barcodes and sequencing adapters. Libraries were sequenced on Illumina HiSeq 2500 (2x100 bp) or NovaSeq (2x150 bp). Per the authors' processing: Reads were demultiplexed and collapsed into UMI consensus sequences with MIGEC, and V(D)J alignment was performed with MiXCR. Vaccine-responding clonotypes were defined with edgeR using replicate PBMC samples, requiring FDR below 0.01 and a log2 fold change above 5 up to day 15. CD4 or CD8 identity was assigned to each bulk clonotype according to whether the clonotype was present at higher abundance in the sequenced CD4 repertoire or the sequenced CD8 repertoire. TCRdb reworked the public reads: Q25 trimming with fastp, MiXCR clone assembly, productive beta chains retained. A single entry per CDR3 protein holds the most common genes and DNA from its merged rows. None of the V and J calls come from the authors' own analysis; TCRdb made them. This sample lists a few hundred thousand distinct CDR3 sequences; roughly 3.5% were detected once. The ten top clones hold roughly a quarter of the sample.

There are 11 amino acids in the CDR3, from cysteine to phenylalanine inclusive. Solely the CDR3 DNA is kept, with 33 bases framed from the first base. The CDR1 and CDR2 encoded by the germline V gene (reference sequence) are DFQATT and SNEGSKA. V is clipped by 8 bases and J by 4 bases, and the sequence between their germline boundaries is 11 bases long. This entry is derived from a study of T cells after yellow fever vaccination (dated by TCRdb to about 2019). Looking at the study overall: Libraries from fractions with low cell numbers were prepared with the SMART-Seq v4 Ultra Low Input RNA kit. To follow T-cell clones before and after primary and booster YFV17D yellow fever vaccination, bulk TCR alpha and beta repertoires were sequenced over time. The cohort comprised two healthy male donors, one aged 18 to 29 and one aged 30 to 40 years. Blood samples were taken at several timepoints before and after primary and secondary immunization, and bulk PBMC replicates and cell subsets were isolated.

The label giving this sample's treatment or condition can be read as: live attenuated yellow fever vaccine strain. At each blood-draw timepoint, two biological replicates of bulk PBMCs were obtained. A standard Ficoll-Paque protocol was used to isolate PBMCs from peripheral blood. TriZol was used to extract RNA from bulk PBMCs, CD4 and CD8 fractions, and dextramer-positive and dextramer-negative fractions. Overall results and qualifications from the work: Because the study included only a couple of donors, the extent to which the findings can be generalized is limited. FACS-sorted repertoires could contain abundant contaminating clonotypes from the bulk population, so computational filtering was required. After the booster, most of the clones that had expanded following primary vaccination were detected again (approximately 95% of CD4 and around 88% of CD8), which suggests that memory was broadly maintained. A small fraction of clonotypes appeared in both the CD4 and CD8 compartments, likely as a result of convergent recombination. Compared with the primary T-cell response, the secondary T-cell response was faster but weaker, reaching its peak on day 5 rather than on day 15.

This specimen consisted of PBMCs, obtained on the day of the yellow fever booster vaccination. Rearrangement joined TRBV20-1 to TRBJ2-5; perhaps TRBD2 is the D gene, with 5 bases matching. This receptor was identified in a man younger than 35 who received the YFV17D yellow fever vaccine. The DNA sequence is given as TGCAGTTCCCCCCGGGGAGAGACCCAGTACTTC. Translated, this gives CSSPRGETQYF.